The rows below give T cell receptor beta chains drawn from one sample of a study of blood T cell repertoires in COVID-19. TCRdb's table, derived via immunoSEQ multiplex PCR, lists solely in-frame clones and lacks some. This table has 150,000 to 200,000 clones, around 85% appearing once. The material sequenced was peripheral blood. The receptors here all came from a man between 70 and 80 years old with active or convalescent COVID-19. Each CDR3 is given with its conserved first and last residue. A D gene is named only where the DNA matches it firmly. Clone size is given for some rows only: seen once, a few or many times, or a class if the clone is expanded.

j_call: TRBJ1-4; v_call: TRBV29-1; clone_size: -; d_call: -; cdr3_nt: TGCAGCGCACTGGGCCTAAATGAAAAACTGTTTTTT; cdr3_aa: CSALGLNEKLFF
j_call: TRBJ1-6; v_call: TRBV5-1; clone_size: -; d_call: -; cdr3_nt: TGCGCCAGCAGCTTGGCCGCAGGATCTTATAATTCACCCCTCCACTTT; cdr3_aa: CASSLAAGSYNSPLHF
j_call: TRBJ1-2; v_call: TRBV6-6; clone_size: -; d_call: -; cdr3_nt: TGTGCCAGCAGTTACTCGCGGGGACGGTGGTATGGCTACACCTTC; cdr3_aa: CASSYSRGRWYGYTF
j_call: TRBJ2-1; v_call: TRBV7-2; clone_size: -; d_call: TRBD2; cdr3_nt: TGTGCCAGCAGCGTTCGCAGCGGGAGTAACTACAATGAGCAGTTCTTC; cdr3_aa: CASSVRSGSNYNEQFF
j_call: TRBJ2-1; v_call: TRBV25-1; clone_size: -; d_call: -; cdr3_nt: TGTGCCAGCAGTGACAGGGCCGATGGGCAGTTCTTC; cdr3_aa: CASSDRADGQFF
j_call: TRBJ2-3; v_call: TRBV6-2/TRBV6-3; clone_size: -; d_call: TRBD1; cdr3_nt: TGTGCCAGCAGTCGAAAGACAGGGCGGCAAACAGATACGCAGTATTTT; cdr3_aa: CASSRKTGRQTDTQYF
j_call: TRBJ1-1; v_call: TRBV27; clone_size: once; d_call: TRBD1; cdr3_nt: TGTGCCAGCAGTCCCAGGGGGCCCCCCTATGAAGCTTTCTTT; cdr3_aa: CASSPRGPPYEAFF
j_call: TRBJ2-2; v_call: TRBV11-2; clone_size: -; d_call: TRBD2; cdr3_nt: TGTGCCAGCAGCTTAGGCCTAGCGGGAGCCAGGGGCGGGGAGCTGTTTTTT; cdr3_aa: CASSLGLAGARGGELFF
j_call: TRBJ1-3; v_call: TRBV7-6; clone_size: -; d_call: -; cdr3_nt: TGTGCCAGCAGCTCCGCCCGAGGTGGTGGAAACACCATATATTTT; cdr3_aa: CASSSARGGGNTIYF
j_call: TRBJ1-6; v_call: TRBV15; clone_size: -; d_call: -; cdr3_nt: TGTGCCACCAGCCTCGAGGGGGATAATTCACCCCTCCACTTT; cdr3_aa: CATSLEGDNSPLHF
j_call: TRBJ2-3; v_call: TRBV10-1; clone_size: -; d_call: -; cdr3_nt: TGCGCCAGCAGGCTGGACTACCACACAGATACGCAGTATTTT; cdr3_aa: CASRLDYHTDTQYF
j_call: TRBJ1-5; v_call: TRBV10-3; clone_size: -; d_call: -; cdr3_nt: TGTGCCATCAGTGAGTCAACAATTCAGCCCCAGCATTTT; cdr3_aa: CAISESTIQPQHF
j_call: TRBJ2-1; v_call: TRBV11-2; clone_size: -; d_call: -; cdr3_nt: TGTGCCAGCAGCTCTTTACGTCTAGCGGAGCAGTTCTTC; cdr3_aa: CASSSLRLAEQFF
j_call: TRBJ2-7; v_call: TRBV25-1; clone_size: -; d_call: TRBD2; cdr3_nt: TGTGCCAGCAGTGCCTCGCCGGGGCTAGCGGGTTCCTACGAGCAGTACTTC; cdr3_aa: CASSASPGLAGSYEQYF
j_call: TRBJ2-5; v_call: TRBV18; clone_size: -; d_call: -; cdr3_nt: TGTGCCAGCTCACCGATAACCGGGACAACGGGAGAGACCCAGTACTTC; cdr3_aa: CASSPITGTTGETQYF
j_call: TRBJ1-1; v_call: TRBV18; clone_size: -; d_call: -; cdr3_nt: TGTGCCAGCTCACCCGAGGGGGTAAGAACTGAAGCTTTCTTT; cdr3_aa: CASSPEGVRTEAFF
j_call: TRBJ1-1; v_call: TRBV18; clone_size: once; d_call: -; cdr3_nt: TGTGCCAGCTCACCAGGCACAGCTCAAGCTTTCTTT; cdr3_aa: CASSPGTAQAFF
j_call: TRBJ1-1; v_call: TRBV18; clone_size: few; d_call: -; cdr3_nt: TGTGCCAGCTCACCACGCGGGATGTCAACGGGCAACACTGAAGCTTTCTTT; cdr3_aa: CASSPRGMSTGNTEAFF
j_call: TRBJ1-1; v_call: TRBV7-3; clone_size: -; d_call: -; cdr3_nt: TGTGCCACCTCCTCGGGACAACTCACTGAAGCTTTCTTT; cdr3_aa: CATSSGQLTEAFF
j_call: TRBJ2-7; v_call: TRBV4-3; clone_size: -; d_call: TRBD1; cdr3_nt: TGCGCCAGCAGCCAAGGTTCAGGGACAGGTACCTACGAGCAGTACTTC; cdr3_aa: CASSQGSGTGTYEQYF
j_call: TRBJ1-4; v_call: TRBV5-5; clone_size: -; d_call: TRBD1; cdr3_nt: TGTGCCAGCAGCTTGGAAGACAGGGGGAATGAAAAACTGTTTTTT; cdr3_aa: CASSLEDRGNEKLFF
j_call: TRBJ2-3; v_call: TRBV18; clone_size: -; d_call: TRBD2; cdr3_nt: TGTGCCAGCTCACCGGACTTGCTAGCGGGGAAGTATTTT; cdr3_aa: CASSPDLLAGKYF
j_call: TRBJ1-6; v_call: TRBV20-1; clone_size: -; d_call: -; cdr3_nt: TGCAGTGCTAGTGTGGGTCGGGGGAATAATTCACCCCTCCACTTT; cdr3_aa: CSASVGRGNNSPLHF
j_call: TRBJ2-1; v_call: TRBV28; clone_size: -; d_call: -; cdr3_nt: TGTGCCAGCAGTTTAGGGTCCGGGAGAGGCCCTCTCAATGGTGAGCAGTTCTTC; cdr3_aa: CASSLGSGRGPLNGEQFF
j_call: TRBJ2-2; v_call: TRBV10-2; clone_size: once; d_call: -; cdr3_nt: TGCGCCAGTCGACAGGTTCTAAACACCGGGGAGCTGTTTTTT; cdr3_aa: CASRQVLNTGELFF
j_call: TRBJ2-1; v_call: TRBV7-2; clone_size: -; d_call: -; cdr3_nt: TGTGCCAGCAGCTCCCCCCTAGCGAAGATTGACAATGAGCAGTTCTTC; cdr3_aa: CASSSPLAKIDNEQFF
j_call: TRBJ1-5; v_call: TRBV28; clone_size: few; d_call: -; cdr3_nt: TGTGCCAGCAGTTTATTAGGAGGTAGCAATCAGCCCCAGCATTTT; cdr3_aa: CASSLLGGSNQPQHF
j_call: TRBJ2-3; v_call: TRBV5-6; clone_size: -; d_call: TRBD2; cdr3_nt: TGTGCCAGCAGCTTTAGCGGGGCGTTCACAGATACGCAGTATTTT; cdr3_aa: CASSFSGAFTDTQYF
j_call: TRBJ1-1; v_call: TRBV14; clone_size: -; d_call: -; cdr3_nt: TGTGCCAGCAGCGATCCGGGACTCCGGGCTTTCTTT; cdr3_aa: CASSDPGLRAFF
j_call: TRBJ2-3; v_call: TRBV28; clone_size: few; d_call: -; cdr3_nt: TGTGCCAGCAGTCAGGGGTTAGGGAGAGATACGCAGTATTTT; cdr3_aa: CASSQGLGRDTQYF
j_call: TRBJ1-1; v_call: TRBV29-1; clone_size: -; d_call: TRBD1; cdr3_nt: TGCAGCGTGGCCGGGACAGGGGGGAAGAACACTGAAGCTTTCTTT; cdr3_aa: CSVAGTGGKNTEAFF
j_call: TRBJ2-1; v_call: TRBV27; clone_size: -; d_call: -; cdr3_nt: TGTGCCAGCACCCCACCAGCGGGCTCTTACAATGAGCAGTTCTTC; cdr3_aa: CASTPPAGSYNEQFF
j_call: TRBJ2-7; v_call: TRBV7-6; clone_size: -; d_call: TRBD2; cdr3_nt: TGTGCCAGCAGCTTAGTAGCGGGAGGCAATCGAGAGCAGTACTTC; cdr3_aa: CASSLVAGGNREQYF
j_call: TRBJ2-2; v_call: TRBV6-5; clone_size: -; d_call: -; cdr3_nt: TGTGCCAGCAGTTACCTGGGGACAAACACCGGGGAGCTGTTTTTT; cdr3_aa: CASSYLGTNTGELFF
j_call: TRBJ1-6; v_call: TRBV4-3; clone_size: few; d_call: -; cdr3_nt: TGCGCCAGCAGCCAAGATGTGCGGGAAATATCCTATAATTCACCCCTCCACTTT; cdr3_aa: CASSQDVREISYNSPLHF
j_call: TRBJ2-7; v_call: TRBV6-2/TRBV6-3; clone_size: -; d_call: TRBD2; cdr3_nt: TGTGCCAGCAGACCTAGCGGGGGTTCCTACGAGCAGTACTTC; cdr3_aa: CASRPSGGSYEQYF
j_call: TRBJ1-1; v_call: TRBV5-1; clone_size: few; d_call: -; cdr3_nt: TGCGCCAGCAGCTTGGACAGCGGGGTACGCACTGAAGCTTTCTTT; cdr3_aa: CASSLDSGVRTEAFF
j_call: TRBJ2-7; v_call: TRBV12-2; clone_size: -; d_call: -; cdr3_nt: -; cdr3_aa: CASRPVGLGTYEQYF
j_call: TRBJ1-6; v_call: TRBV28; clone_size: few; d_call: -; cdr3_nt: TGTGCCAGCAGCGACTGGTATTCACCCCTCCACTTT; cdr3_aa: CASSDWYSPLHF
j_call: TRBJ1-1; v_call: TRBV19; clone_size: -; d_call: TRBD1; cdr3_nt: TGTGCCAGTAGAACGGACAGGGCGCGGGCTGAAGCTTTCTTT; cdr3_aa: CASRTDRARAEAFF
j_call: TRBJ2-1; v_call: TRBV7-7; clone_size: -; d_call: TRBD1; cdr3_nt: TGTGCTAGCAGCCGTGGACAGGACAATGAGCAGTTCTTC; cdr3_aa: CASSRGQDNEQFF
j_call: TRBJ2-2; v_call: TRBV9; clone_size: -; d_call: TRBD2; cdr3_nt: TGTGCCAGCAGCTCCGGACTAGCGGGAAACACCGGGGAGCTGTTTTTT; cdr3_aa: CASSSGLAGNTGELFF
j_call: TRBJ2-1; v_call: TRBV6-2/TRBV6-3; clone_size: -; d_call: TRBD2; cdr3_nt: TGTGCCAGCAACCCGGGACTAGCGGGAGGATACAATGAGCAGTTCTTC; cdr3_aa: CASNPGLAGGYNEQFF
j_call: TRBJ2-7; v_call: TRBV5-1; clone_size: -; d_call: TRBD2; cdr3_nt: TGCGCCAGCAGCTGGCTAGCGGGACAGATCGAGCAGTACTTC; cdr3_aa: CASSWLAGQIEQYF
j_call: TRBJ1-1; v_call: TRBV5-5; clone_size: -; d_call: -; cdr3_nt: TGTGCCAGCAGCTTGGGAGCAGGGCTGAACACTGAAGCTTTCTTT; cdr3_aa: CASSLGAGLNTEAFF
j_call: TRBJ1-2; v_call: TRBV10-3; clone_size: -; d_call: -; cdr3_nt: TGTGCCATCAGCGGGGGGAACTATGGCTACACCTTC; cdr3_aa: CAISGGNYGYTF
j_call: TRBJ2-6; v_call: TRBV2; clone_size: -; d_call: -; cdr3_nt: TGTGCCAGCAGTGCCCTGAACCGGGGCTCTGGGGCCAACGTCCTGACTTTC; cdr3_aa: CASSALNRGSGANVLTF
j_call: TRBJ1-6; v_call: TRBV11-1; clone_size: -; d_call: -; cdr3_nt: TGTGCCACCGGTGATTCACCCCTCCACTTT; cdr3_aa: CATGDSPLHF